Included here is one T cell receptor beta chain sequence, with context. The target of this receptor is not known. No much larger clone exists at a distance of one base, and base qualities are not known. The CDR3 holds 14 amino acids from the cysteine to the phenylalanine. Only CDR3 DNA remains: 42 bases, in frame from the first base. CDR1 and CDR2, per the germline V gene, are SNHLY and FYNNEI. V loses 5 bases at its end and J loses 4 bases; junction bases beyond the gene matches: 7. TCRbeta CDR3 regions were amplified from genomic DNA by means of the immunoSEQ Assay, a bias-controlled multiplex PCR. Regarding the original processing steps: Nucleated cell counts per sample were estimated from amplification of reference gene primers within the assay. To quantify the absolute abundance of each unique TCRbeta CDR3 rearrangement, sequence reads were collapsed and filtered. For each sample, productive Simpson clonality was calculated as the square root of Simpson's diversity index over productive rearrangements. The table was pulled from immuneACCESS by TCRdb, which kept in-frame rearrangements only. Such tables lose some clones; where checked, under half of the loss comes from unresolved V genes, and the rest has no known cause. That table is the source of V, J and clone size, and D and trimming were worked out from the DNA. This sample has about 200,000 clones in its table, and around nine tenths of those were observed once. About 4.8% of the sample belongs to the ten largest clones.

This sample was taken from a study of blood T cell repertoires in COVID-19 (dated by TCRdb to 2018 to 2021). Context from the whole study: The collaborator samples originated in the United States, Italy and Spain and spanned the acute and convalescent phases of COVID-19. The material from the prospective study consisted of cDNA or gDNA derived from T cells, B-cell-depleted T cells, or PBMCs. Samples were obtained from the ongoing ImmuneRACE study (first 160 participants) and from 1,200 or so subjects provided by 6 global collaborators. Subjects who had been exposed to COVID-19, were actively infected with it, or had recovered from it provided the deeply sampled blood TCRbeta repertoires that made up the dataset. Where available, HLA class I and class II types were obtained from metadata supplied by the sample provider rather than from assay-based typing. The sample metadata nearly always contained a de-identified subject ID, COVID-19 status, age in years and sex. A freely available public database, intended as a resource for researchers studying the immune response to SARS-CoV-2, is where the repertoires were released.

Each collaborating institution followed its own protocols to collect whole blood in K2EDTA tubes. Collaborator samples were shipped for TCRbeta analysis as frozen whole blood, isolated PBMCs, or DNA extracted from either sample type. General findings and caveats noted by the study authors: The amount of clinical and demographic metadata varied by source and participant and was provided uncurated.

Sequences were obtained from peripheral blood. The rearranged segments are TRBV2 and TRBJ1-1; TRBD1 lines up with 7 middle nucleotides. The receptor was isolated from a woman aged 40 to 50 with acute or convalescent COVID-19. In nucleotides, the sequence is TGTGCCAGCAGTCGGAACAGGGGTCCCACTGAAGCTTTCTTT. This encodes CASSRNRGPTEAFF.